This T cell receptor (beta chain) was observed in a study of CD8 T cells in Susac syndrome. Trimming pared 6 bases from V and 2 bases from J, leaving 22 bases between. The length of the CDR3 is 17 residues. Germline values: CDR1 SNHLY, CDR2 FYNNEI. Only one count was recorded for this clonotype. RNA amounts of about 0.5 to 1 ug underwent reverse transcription with random hexamers. TCRdb processed the immunoSEQ multiplex PCR reads anew with MiXCR; each CDR3 protein has one entry. The sample has more than 55,000 distinct CDR3 sequences, nearly 96% seen once. Source material: CD4+ T cells from PBMCs. The chain is built from TRBV2 and TRBJ2-5; D may correspond to TRBD1 or TRBD2 (5 bases each). The clonotype originates from a human donor with multiple sclerosis. In DNA, the CDR3 is TGTGCCAGCAGGGGGGTGAACCGGGACCCCAGACAAGAGACCCAGTACTTC. Protein product: CASRGVNRDPRQETQYF.